The next 21 T cell receptor beta chains were all read from a single sample in a study of shared clonotypes between healthy human individuals. Sequenced by immunoSEQ multiplex PCR; TCRdb stores in-frame clones only, minus some. The sample carries 2 million to 2.5 million clones, about nine tenths recorded once. The material sequenced was naive CD4+ T cells from PBMCs. The sample's subset: CD45RA+ positively selected. All receptors derive from a man between 18 and 35 years old in good health. Some clones in this sample may be carry-over from other donors' samples.

This chain links TRBV5-1 with TRBJ2-5, with TRBD2 matching 12 bases. This CDR3 comprises 14 residues. The germline CDR1 and CDR2 sequences are SGHRS and YFSETQ. V lost 4 bases and J lost 4; bases outside the gene matches: 2. This CDR3 reads CASSQTSGGETQYF. For the CDR3, the DNA is TGCGCCAGCAGCCAGACTAGCGGGGGAGAGACCCAGTACTTC.

This clone has just one count. The genes are TRBV7-9 and TRBJ1-3; 7 nucleotides line up with TRBD1. The germline gives CDR1 SEHNR, CDR2 FQNEAQ (reference sequence). V trimming: 0 bases; J trimming: 0 bases; junction bases outside the gene matches: 5. The CDR3 has 17 amino acids. CDR3: CASSLAGTANSGNTIYF. The CDR3 DNA follows: TGTGCCAGCAGCTTAGCGGGGACAGCGAACTCTGGAAACACCATATATTTT.

V usage is TRBV4-3 and J usage is TRBJ1-2; D is uncertain. Germline V gene data show CDR1 as LGHNA and CDR2 as YSLEER. The V gene lost 0 bases and the J gene lost 4 bases, with 18 bases spanning the gap. This CDR3 spans 17 amino acids. The CDR3 nucleotides read TGCGCCAGCAGCCAAGATCTGGAGACTTCGCTCGCCTATGGCTACACCTTC. As protein: CASSQDLETSLAYGYTF.

Comments on this clone: Other DNA sequences in this sample translate to the same CDR3. This chain links TRBV9 with TRBJ2-7, with D possibly TRBD1 on 5 matching bases. The CDR3 length is 14 residues. Germline-derived CDR1 and CDR2 are SGDLS and YYNGEE. Trimming left V 2 bases short and J 0 bases short, with 9 bases between. The DNA for the CDR3 is TGTGCCAGCAGCGTGGACACCTTCTCCTACGAGCAGTACTTC. It yields the protein CASSVDTFSYEQYF. The full variable domain, in which reference TRBV9 and TRBJ2-7 provide the parts outside the CDR3, is DSGVTQTPKHLITATGQRVTLRCSPRSGDLSVYWYQQSLDQGLQFLIQYYNGEERAKGNILERFSAQQFPDLHSELNLSSLELGDSALYFCASSVDTFSYEQYFGPGTRLTVT.

About this clone: In the same sample, other DNA sequences code for this CDR3. V usage is TRBV5-4 and J usage is TRBJ2-7; D uncertain. This CDR3 has 11 amino acids. Germline-derived CDR1 and CDR2 are SGHNT and YYREEE (reference sequence). V shed 3 bases and J shed 4 bases, with 5 bases lying between them. As DNA, the CDR3 is TGTGCCAGCAGCTCTCCTTACGAGCAGTACTTC. The encoded protein is CASSSPYEQYF.

This clone has more than one count but fewer than ten. Other DNA sequences in the sample encode the same CDR3. The chain combines TRBV29-1 with TRBJ1-1; weak D call: TRBD1 (5 bases). The CDR3 is made up of 13 amino acids. Germline loops: CDR1 SQVTM, CDR2 ANQGSEA. V dropped 3 bases and J dropped 2 bases, with 10 bases sitting between them. Here the CDR3 DNA reads TGCAGCGTTGAGGGGGTTCTCAACACTGAAGCTTTCTTT. Encoded protein: CSVEGVLNTEAFF.

V gene TRBV4-1 combines with J gene TRBJ2-3; the D gene is possibly TRBD2 (5 bases). CDR1 MGHRA and CDR2 YSYEKL come from the germline V gene. The CDR3 has 16 residues. The V end was cut by 2 bases, the J end by 1 base, with 13 bases between. The CDR3 loop is CASSQLERPRTDTQYF. CDR3 coding DNA: TGCGCCAGCAGCCAATTAGAGCGGCCCCGCACAGATACGCAGTATTTT.

This clone was observed a few times. The J gene is TRBJ2-7, the V gene TRBV10-2; D unclear. CDR3 length: 14 amino acids. Trimming pared 5 bases from V and 6 bases from J, leaving 17 bases between. Germline V gene sequence: CDR1 WSHSY, CDR2 SAAADI. CDR3 protein: CASSWLVKFGEQYF. CDR3 nucleotide sequence: TGCGCCAGCAGTTGGTTAGTTAAGTTCGGCGAGCAGTACTTC.

Remarks on this clone: Within the sample, other DNA sequences also encode this same CDR3. V and J are TRBV18 and TRBJ2-5; no clear D. CDR3 length equals 12 residues. Germline assignment: CDR1 KGHSH and CDR2 LQKENI. V lost 3 bases, J lost 5 bases, and 7 bases lay in between. The CDR3, as DNA: TGTGCCAGCTCACCGTTAGGGGAGACCCAGTACTTC. Protein: CASSPLGETQYF.

The chain is built from TRBV19 and TRBJ1-5; TRBD1 matches at 9 bases. The ends lost 6 bases at V and 2 bases at J; junction bases unmatched: 5. There are 15 residues in the CDR3. Looked up from germline, CDR1 is LNHDA and CDR2 is SQIVND (reference sequence). The DNA of the CDR3 is TGTGCCAGTAGACGGACAGGGGACGGCAATCAGCCCCAGCATTTT. It codes for CASRRTGDGNQPQHF.

The chain employs TRBV7-9 and TRBJ2-1; perhaps TRBD2 as D (6 bases). V lost 2 bases, J lost 4 bases, and 12 bases lay in between. The CDR3 extends over 15 amino acids. Germline V gene lookup returns CDR1 SEHNR and CDR2 FQNEAQ (reference sequence). CDR3 in amino acids: CASSLWLALYNEQFF. CDR3 nucleotide sequence: TGTGCCAGCAGCTTATGGCTAGCGTTGTACAATGAGCAGTTCTTC.

J is TRBJ2-7 and V is TRBV29-1; D may be TRBD2 (5 bases). The V gene's germline CDR1 is SQVTM and CDR2 ANQGSEA. Trimming removed 4 bases at V and 5 bases at J, with 9 bases between. CDR3 length: 11 amino acids. The DNA for the CDR3 is TGCAGCGTTGCTGGGAGAAACGAGCAGTACTTC. This encodes CSVAGRNEQYF.

This clone was recorded once. This chain connects TRBV15 to TRBJ2-7; D not certain. The V gene's germline CDR1 is LNHNV and CDR2 YYDKDF (reference sequence). V was trimmed by 5 bases and J by 0 bases, leaving 5 bases between them. CDR3 size: 12 residues. CDR3 coding DNA: TGTGCCACCAGCTTCCTCTCCTACGAGCAGTACTTC. Protein: CATSFLSYEQYF.

The chain joins TRBV6-1 to TRBJ1-5, with a possible D match to TRBD1 (5 bases). Germline loops: CDR1 MNHNS, CDR2 SASEGT. Trimming took 5 bases from V and 0 from J, leaving 11 bases between them. CDR3 length: 15 residues. This CDR3 reads CASSHGGYSNQPQHF. DNA of the CDR3: TGTGCCAGCAGTCATGGGGGTTATAGCAATCAGCCCCAGCATTTT.

The J gene is TRBJ2-3, the V gene TRBV2; TRBD2 is a possible D gene (7 bases). The germline V and J ends were trimmed by 3 bases and 4 bases, with 11 bases remaining between them. The germline CDR1 and CDR2 sequences are SNHLY and FYNNEI. CDR3 length equals 14 residues. CDR3 bases: TGTGCCAGCAGTGACTCGGGGGGCGCAGATACGCAGTATTTT. This translates into CASSDSGGADTQYF.

The chain links TRBV6-1 to TRBJ1-6; D is possibly TRBD1 (6 bases). Germline V gives CDR1 MNHNS, CDR2 SASEGT. The CDR3 sequence is 17 residues long. Trimming left V 1 base short and J 0 bases short, with 10 bases between. The CDR3 bases are TGTGCCAGCAGTGAAGGAGGGGGGTTCTCCTATAATTCACCCCTCCACTTT. It encodes CASSEGGGFSYNSPLHF.

This clone has a single count. The identical CDR3 is also encoded by other nucleotide sequences in the sample. The genes are TRBV7-9 and TRBJ1-5, with 7 bases matching TRBD1. V was clipped by 1 base and J by 7 bases; unmatched bases: 1. This CDR3 contains 13 residues. CDR1 and CDR2 (germline): SEHNR, FQNEAQ (reference sequence). CDR3 sequence (DNA): TGTGCCAGCAGCTTAGGAGGGGGCCAGCCCCAGCATTTT. It is translated as CASSLGGGQPQHF.

The chain joins TRBV15 to TRBJ2-1; D call uncertain. Germline CDR1 LNHNV, CDR2 YYDKDF (reference sequence). V gave up 0 bases and J gave up 10 bases, with 4 bases separating them. The CDR3 has 11 amino acids. CDR3 nucleotide sequence: TGTGCCACCAGCAGAGAAGGAGAGCAGTTCTTC. This codes for CATSREGEQFF.

The chain recombines TRBV27 with TRBJ1-1, with D possibly being TRBD1 (5 bases). Germline assignment: CDR1 MNHEY and CDR2 SMNVEV (reference sequence). With 5 bases removed from V and 3 bases from J, the gap between germline ends came to 13 bases. The CDR3 runs 14 residues. CDR3 residues: CASSLWGGYTEAFF. The CDR3 region has the DNA TGTGCCAGCAGTCTATGGGGGGGGTACACTGAAGCTTTCTTT.

The V and J genes are TRBV28 and TRBJ2-3; D is perhaps TRBD2 (5 bases). Between the trimmed V and J ends, which lost 3 bases and 6 bases, there was a span of 16 bases. Germline V gives CDR1 MDHEN, CDR2 SYDVKM. This CDR3 contains 15 residues. CDR3 sequence reads: CASSLGVIAMDTQYF. DNA for the CDR3: TGTGCCAGCAGTTTGGGTGTGATAGCGATGGATACGCAGTATTTT. Drawing the rest from reference TRBV28 and TRBJ2-3, the complete variable domain is DVKVTQSSRYLVKRTGEKVFLECVQDMDHENMFWYRQDPGLGLRLIYFSYDVKMKEKGDIPEGYSVSREKKERFSLILESASTNQTSMYLCASSLGVIAMDTQYFGPGTRLTVL.

The chain is built from TRBV5-1 and TRBJ2-7, with TRBD2 as a possible D gene (6 bases). V gave up 1 base and J gave up 6 bases, with 17 bases separating them. The CDR3 consists of 15 residues. Germline V gives CDR1 SGHRS, CDR2 YFSETQ. CDR3 sequence reads: CASSLFGGDPSEQYF. In DNA form, the CDR3 reads TGCGCCAGCAGCTTGTTCGGGGGAGATCCCTCCGAGCAGTACTTC. The full variable domain, completed using reference TRBV5-1 and TRBJ2-7, is KAGVTQTPRYLIKTRGQQVTLSCSPISGHRSVSWYQQTPGQGLQFLFEYFSETQRNKGNFPGRFSGRQFSNSRSEMNVSTLELGDSALYLCASSLFGGDPSEQYFGPGTRLTVT.